The sample holds one count of the clone carrying this T cell receptor (beta chain). Its specificity is not known. This entry is derived from a study of chemoradiotherapy in HPV16-positive cancers. Study information: A couple of HPV16-positive patients' cells yielded candidate HPV-specific clones and common motifs. Study conclusions and caveats: Functional assays defining HPV-specific T cells used only a couple of HPV16-positive patients. During treatment, candidate HPV-specific clones and E7-related motifs expanded in tumor.

The protocol was immunoSEQ multiplex PCR, while the TCRdb copy is restricted to in-frame clones and leaves out a portion. The table lists about 6,500 clones, more than 80% of them singletons. CDR1 is LNHDA, CDR2 SQIVND, per germline (reference sequence). The CDR3 consists of 15 residues. The trim removed 5 bases at V and 4 bases at J, leaving 10 bases unmatched. The V call is TRBV19, the J call TRBJ1-2; the match to TRBD1 covers 7 bases. This clonotype originated in a human donor with HPV-associated anogenital cancer. Source: tumor tissue, taken from a patient who underwent chemoradiotherapy. The CDR3 DNA is TGTGCCAGTAGTCCTAGACAGGGAGGTATCTATGGCTACACCTTC. Amino acids: CASSPRQGGIYGYTF. The entire variable domain, with the rest obtained from reference TRBV19 and TRBJ1-2, is as follows: DGGITQSPKYLFRKEGQNVTLSCEQNLNHDAMYWYRQDPGQGLRLIYYSQIVNDFQKGDIAEGYSVSREKKESFPLTVTSAQKNPTAFYLCASSPRQGGIYGYTFGSGTRLTVV.